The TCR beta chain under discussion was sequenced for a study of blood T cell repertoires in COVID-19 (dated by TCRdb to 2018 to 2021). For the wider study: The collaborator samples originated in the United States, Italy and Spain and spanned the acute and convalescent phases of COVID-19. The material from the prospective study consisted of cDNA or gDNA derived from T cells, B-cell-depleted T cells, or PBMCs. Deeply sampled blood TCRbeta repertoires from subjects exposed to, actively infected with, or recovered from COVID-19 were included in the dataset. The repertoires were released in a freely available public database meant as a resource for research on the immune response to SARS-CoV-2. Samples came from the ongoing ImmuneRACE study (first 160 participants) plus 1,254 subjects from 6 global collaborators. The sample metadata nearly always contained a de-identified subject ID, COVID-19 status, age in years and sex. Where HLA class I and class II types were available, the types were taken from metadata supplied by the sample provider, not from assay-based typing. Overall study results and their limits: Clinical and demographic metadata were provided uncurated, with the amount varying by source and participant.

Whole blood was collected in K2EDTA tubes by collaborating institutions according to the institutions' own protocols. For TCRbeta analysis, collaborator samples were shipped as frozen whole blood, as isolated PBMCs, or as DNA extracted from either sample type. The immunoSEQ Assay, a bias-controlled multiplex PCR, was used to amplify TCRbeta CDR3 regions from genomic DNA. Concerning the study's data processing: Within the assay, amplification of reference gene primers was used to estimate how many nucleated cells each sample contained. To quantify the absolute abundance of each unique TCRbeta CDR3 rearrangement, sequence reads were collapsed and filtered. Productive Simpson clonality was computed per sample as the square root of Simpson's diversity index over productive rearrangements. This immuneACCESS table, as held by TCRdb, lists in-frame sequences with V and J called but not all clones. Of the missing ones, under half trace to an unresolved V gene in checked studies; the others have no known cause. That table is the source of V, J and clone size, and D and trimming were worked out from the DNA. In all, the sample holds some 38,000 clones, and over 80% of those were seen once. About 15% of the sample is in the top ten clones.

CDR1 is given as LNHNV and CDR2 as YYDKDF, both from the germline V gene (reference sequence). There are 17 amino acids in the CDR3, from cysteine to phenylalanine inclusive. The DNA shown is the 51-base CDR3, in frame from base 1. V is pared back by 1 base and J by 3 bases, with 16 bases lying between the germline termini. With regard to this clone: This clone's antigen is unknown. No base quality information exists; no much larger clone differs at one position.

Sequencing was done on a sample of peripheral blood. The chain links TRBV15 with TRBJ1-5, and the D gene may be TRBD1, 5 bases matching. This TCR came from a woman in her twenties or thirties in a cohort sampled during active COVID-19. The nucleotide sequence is TGTGCCACCAGCAGAGCCCGTTGGATGACAGACAATCAGCCCCAGCATTTT. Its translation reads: CATSRARWMTDNQPQHF. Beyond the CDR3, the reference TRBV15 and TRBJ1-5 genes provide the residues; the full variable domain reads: DAMVIQNPRYQVTQFGKPVTLSCSQTLNHNVMYWYQQKSSQAPKLLFHYYDKDFNNEADTPDNFQSRRPNTSFCFLDIRSPGLGDTAMYLCATSRARWMTDNQPQHFGDGTRLSIL.